The clone carrying this T cell receptor (beta chain) came up many times. Antigen unknown. Documented time point: newly diagnosed GD, antithyroid drugs for less than 3 months. Generation of the TCR library employed RNA extracted from PBMCs. This entry comes from a study of regulatory T cells in long-lasting Graves disease. The study, taken as a whole, reports: Limited sample numbers may have lowered accuracy.

The CDR3 totals 16 residues. V was pared by 5 bases and J by 0 bases, with 16 bases between. The germline V gene has CDR1 MNHEY and CDR2 SMNVEV (reference sequence). Researchers made TCR beta libraries by using iRepertoire HTBI primers and running Arm-PCR on CDR3 regions. From the multiplex PCR reads, TCRdb called clonotypes with MiXCR, one entry per CDR3 protein. The table lists roughly 500,000 distinct CDR3 sequences, around 15% of them singletons. This same sample was also taken into another study, of T cells in Graves' hyperthyroidism and ophthalmopathy. Turning to that study: A set of HTBI primers served as the primers for a first-round RT-PCR of the TCR CDR3.

This chain connects TRBV27 to TRBJ1-1, with a weak D call TRBD1 (6 bases). This receptor was taken from a woman aged 45 to 65 with Graves disease. The sample consisted of peripheral blood mononuclear cells (PBMCs), taken at new diagnosis, from a patient treated with antithyroid drugs. The CDR3 DNA follows: TGTGCCAGCAGTCCTCAGGGGAGAGGGATGAACACTGAAGCTTTCTTT. It yields the protein CASSPQGRGMNTEAFF.